A single T cell receptor beta chain is shown here with its context. Germline loops: CDR1 ENHRY, CDR2 SYGVKD. The CDR3 is 12 residues long. The V end was cut by 3 bases, the J end by 7 bases, with 4 bases between. This entry is derived from a study of cytomegalovirus exposure and HLA in healthy donors. Whole-study context: There were fewer than 500 genotyped donors. Of these, roughly 86% fell in the genetic ancestry cluster associated with self-reported Caucasian donors.

60 Vbeta and 13 Jbeta primers were used in PCR. Profiled with immunoSEQ multiplex PCR; TCRdb holds only in-frame clones, not every one. Of some 150,000 clones in the sample, roughly 80% were seen once. The receptor was isolated from a male donor in good health and CMV-seronegative. This chain connects TRBV10-3 to TRBJ1-6, with D uncertain. What was sequenced was PBMCs. CDR3 amino acids: CAISDGNSPLHF. CDR3 coding DNA: TGTGCCATCAGTGACGGGAATTCACCCCTCCACTTT.